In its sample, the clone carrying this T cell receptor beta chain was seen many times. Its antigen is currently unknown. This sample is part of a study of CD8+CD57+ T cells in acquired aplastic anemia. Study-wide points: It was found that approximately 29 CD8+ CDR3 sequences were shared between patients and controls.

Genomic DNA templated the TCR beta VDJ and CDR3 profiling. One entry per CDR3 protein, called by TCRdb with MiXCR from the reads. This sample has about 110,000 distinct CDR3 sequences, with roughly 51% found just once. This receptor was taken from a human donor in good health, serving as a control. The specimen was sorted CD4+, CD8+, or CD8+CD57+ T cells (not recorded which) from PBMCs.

The CDR3 DNA reads as TGTGCCAGCAGCCTAACTCTCCAGAATGAAAAACTGTTTTTT. It codes for CASSLTLQNEKLFF. The chain joins TRBV3-1 to TRBJ1-4, with unresolved D. Germline CDR1 LGHDT, CDR2 YNNKEL (reference sequence). V lost 4 bases, J lost 5 bases, and 11 bases lay in between. CDR3 size: 14 residues.